Following are 30 T cell receptor beta chains from one sample sequenced in a study of shared clonotypes between healthy human individuals (dated by TCRdb to 2020 to 2021). Libraries came from the immunoSEQ multiplex PCR assay. Drawn from immuneACCESS, this table holds only the in-frame rearrangements with V and J called that TCRdb kept. Clones are partly lost; checked studies trace under half to an unresolved V gene and leave the rest unexplained. A total of about 2.3 million clones appear in this sample, just under 95% of them only once. The top ten hold 0.37% of the sample. The sequencing input was naive CD4+ T cells from PBMCs. The cell subset or site label on this specimen signifies: CD45RA+ positively selected. Receptor source: a man aged 18 to 30 in good health. Some clones in this sample may be carry-over from other donors' samples.

The CDR3: CASSGRQGKGTDTQYF. CDR3 nucleotide sequence: TGTGCCAGCAGCGGACGTCAGGGGAAGGGCACAGATACGCAGTATTTT. The chain joins TRBV9 to TRBJ2-3; possibly TRBD1 for D (6 bases). The V end was cut by 3 bases, the J end by 1 base, with 15 bases between. The length of the CDR3 is 16 residues. CDR1 and CDR2 from the germline V gene are SGDLS and YYNGEE.

The J gene is TRBJ2-1, the V gene TRBV19; no definite D call. Deletions cut 3 bases from V and 6 bases from J, with 18 bases between. CDR1 is LNHDA and CDR2 is SQIVND in the germline V gene (reference sequence). CDR3 length: 16 amino acids. CDR3 amino acids: CASSIYGGTPINEQFF. Here the CDR3 DNA reads TGTGCCAGTAGTATTTACGGCGGTACTCCTATCAATGAGCAGTTCTTC.

The chain employs TRBV11-2 and TRBJ2-3; 7 bases align to TRBD1. J was trimmed by 2 bases and V by 5 bases; bases with no gene match: 10. The CDR3 length is 16 residues. The germline V gene has CDR1 SGHAT and CDR2 FQNNGV. CDR3 bases: TGTGCCAGCAGCCCCCCCCCGGGACAGAACACAGATACGCAGTATTTT. Amino acids: CASSPPPGQNTDTQYF.

This clone appeared once. The rearrangement uses TRBV5-1 and TRBJ2-1; tentative D call: TRBD2 (5 bases). The germline V gene encodes CDR1 SGHRS and CDR2 YFSETQ. The V end was cut by 4 bases, the J end by 0 bases, with 14 bases between. The CDR3 loop spans 16 amino acids. This CDR3 is CASSPLGSSSYNEQFF. CDR3 bases: TGCGCCAGCAGCCCGCTTGGGAGTTCCTCCTACAATGAGCAGTTCTTC.

The DNA for the CDR3 is TGTGCCAGCAGCTTGGGGGCGGCGGGCAATCAGCCCCAGCATTTT. Translating it yields CASSLGAAGNQPQHF. The chain has TRBV7-2 and TRBJ1-5; D is possibly TRBD1 (6 bases). The CDR3 totals 15 residues. Germline loops: CDR1 SGHTA, CDR2 FQGNSA. The V gene lost 3 bases and the J gene lost 2 bases, with 11 bases spanning the gap.

The chain joins TRBV5-1 to TRBJ1-2; possible D gene TRBD1, 5 bases. Per germline, CDR1 SGHRS and CDR2 YFSETQ. V lost 0 bases, J lost 4 bases, and 16 bases lay in between. The CDR3 contains 16 residues. The CDR3 region has the DNA TGCGCCAGCAGCTTGGAGGGACCGGACTTAGGCTATGGCTACACCTTC. This gives the protein CASSLEGPDLGYGYTF.

The chain employs TRBV4-2 and TRBJ2-1; maybe TRBD1 (6 bases). Trimming cost V 0 bases and J 2 bases, with 11 bases left between them. Germline V CDR1 and CDR2: LGHNA, YNFKEQ. The CDR3 runs 16 residues. The CDR3 reads CASSQEGQPAYNEQFF. DNA of the CDR3: TGTGCCAGCAGCCAAGAGGGACAACCGGCCTACAATGAGCAGTTCTTC.

The gene calls are TRBV7-9 and TRBJ2-5; possibly TRBD1 or TRBD2 for D (5 bases each). Germline V gene lookup returns CDR1 SEHNR and CDR2 FQNEAQ (reference sequence). CDR3 length equals 16 residues. V was clipped by 5 bases and J by 1 base, with 17 bases between them. The CDR3 sequence is CASSPLGPTIQETQYF. CDR3 in DNA: TGTGCCAGCAGCCCGCTGGGACCGACCATCCAAGAGACCCAGTACTTC.

This rearrangement joins TRBV25-1 to TRBJ2-3, with 11 nucleotides matching TRBD2. CDR3 size: 15 residues. The junction had 3 bases not matched to a gene; V was cut back by 1 base and J by 6 bases. CDR1 and CDR2 (germline): MGHDK, SYGVNS. The CDR3 DNA reads as TGTGCCAGCAGTGAATTCGCTAGCGGGAGGGATACGCAGTATTTT. Translating it yields CASSEFASGRDTQYF.

The rearrangement joins TRBV25-1 to TRBJ1-3; the match to TRBD1 covers 10 bases. Germline CDR1 and CDR2: MGHDK and SYGVNS. The V gene end was trimmed by 0 bases and the J gene end by 8 bases; junction bases not matched to a gene: 4. CDR3 length: 15 residues. In DNA, the CDR3 is TGTGCCAGCAGTGAATACGGACAGGGGGGCGACACCATATATTTT. The encoded protein is CASSEYGQGGDTIYF.

This chain links TRBV9 with TRBJ2-1; 9 positions match TRBD2. The junction had 10 bases not matched to a gene; V was cut back by 6 bases and J by 6 bases. Per germline, CDR1 SGDLS and CDR2 YYNGEE. There are 15 residues in the CDR3. The CDR3 DNA sequence: TGTGCCAGCACACGGACTAGCGCCCTGGGCAATGAGCAGTTCTTC. As protein: CASTRTSALGNEQFF.

This sequence joins TRBV7-6 and TRBJ2-5; unclear D gene. Germline assignment: CDR1 SGHVS and CDR2 FNYEAQ. The CDR3 consists of 14 residues. V was cut by 1 base and J by 2 bases, with 8 bases left in between. In nucleotides, the CDR3 is TGTGCCAGCAGCTTAGTTGGCAGACAAGAGACCCAGTACTTC. This encodes CASSLVGRQETQYF.

V gene TRBV30 combines with J gene TRBJ2-7; D might be TRBD1 (6 bases). CDR1 is GTSNPN, CDR2 SVGIG, per germline (reference sequence). Trimming took 4 bases from V and 3 from J, leaving 16 bases between them. The CDR3 is 14 residues long. CDR3 region: CAWNLGASFYEQYF. CDR3 coding DNA: TGTGCCTGGAACTTGGGGGCGAGTTTCTACGAGCAGTACTTC.

Remarks on this clone: This sample also contains other DNA sequences that code for the same CDR3. In nucleotides, the CDR3 is TGCGCCAGCAGGGGGCAGGCGAACACCGGGGAGCTGTTTTTT. Its protein product is CASRGQANTGELFF. This chain connects TRBV5-1 to TRBJ2-2; tentative D call: TRBD1 (5 bases). The V gene's germline CDR1 is SGHRS and CDR2 YFSETQ. V lost 5 bases and J 0 bases, leaving 8 bases between the germline ends. The CDR3 is 14 amino acids.

This rearrangement joins TRBV5-4 to TRBJ1-4; 7 bases match TRBD1. Germline CDR1 reads SGHNT; CDR2 reads YYREEE (reference sequence). The V gene end was trimmed by 0 bases and the J gene end by 7 bases; junction bases not matched to a gene: 3. The CDR3 is 14 residues long. The CDR3, as DNA: TGTGCCAGCAGCTTGGGACAGGGATTTGAAAAACTGTTTTTT. Protein: CASSLGQGFEKLFF.

The genes are TRBV4-1 and TRBJ2-3; no definite D call. CDR1 is MGHRA and CDR2 is YSYEKL in the germline V gene. The CDR3 sequence is 17 residues long. V lost 3 bases, J lost 0 bases, and 16 bases lay in between. CDR3 loop: CASSQGSARRSTDTQYF. The CDR3 coding sequence is TGCGCCAGCAGCCAGGGGTCAGCGCGTCGTAGCACAGATACGCAGTATTTT.

The J gene is TRBJ2-1, the V gene TRBV9; D not certain. The V end was cut by 4 bases, the J end by 2 bases, with 19 bases between. The CDR3 runs to 17 residues. The germline gives CDR1 SGDLS, CDR2 YYNGEE. The DNA of the CDR3 is TGTGCCAGCAGCCCGCCGGACGGATATTCTCCCTACAATGAGCAGTTCTTC. This codes for CASSPPDGYSPYNEQFF. Based on the CDR3 plus reference TRBV9 and TRBJ2-1, the full variable domain is DSGVTQTPKHLITATGQRVTLRCSPRSGDLSVYWYQQSLDQGLQFLIQYYNGEERAKGNILERFSAQQFPDLHSELNLSSLELGDSALYFCASSPPDGYSPYNEQFFGPGTRLTVL.

This chain joins TRBV7-8 and TRBJ1-4, with 7 positions matching TRBD1. The CDR3 is 15 amino acids. Trimming removed 2 bases from V and 10 bases from J; junction bases left unmatched: 10. CDR1 SGHVS and CDR2 FQNEAQ come from the germline V gene. The CDR3 coding sequence is TGTGCCAGCAGCTTAAGGACAGGCTCCCCTGGAAAACTGTTTTTT. Amino acids: CASSLRTGSPGKLFF. The full variable domain, with the rest looked up from reference TRBV7-8 and TRBJ1-4, is GAGVSQSPRYKVAKRGQDVALRCDPISGHVSLFWYQQALGQGPEFLTYFQNEAQLDKSGLPSDRFFAERPEGSVSTLKIQRTQQEDSAVYLCASSLRTGSPGKLFFGSGTQLSVL.

This chain uses TRBV11-2 with TRBJ2-5; TRBD1 is a possible D gene (6 bases). The V end was cut by 10 bases, the J end by 3 bases, with 15 bases between. CDR1 and CDR2 from the germline V gene are SGHAT and FQNNGV. This CDR3 contains 13 residues. CDR3 amino acids: CATRGQRKETQYF. In DNA form, the CDR3 reads TGTGCCACCCGAGGACAGAGAAAAGAGACCCAGTACTTC.

The chain carries TRBV28 and TRBJ1-1; the D is unclear. The germline V gene has CDR1 MDHEN and CDR2 SYDVKM. The CDR3 extends over 16 amino acids. Trimming pared 4 bases from V and 2 bases from J, leaving 17 bases between. The CDR3 loop is CASSSPGSPFNTEAFF. CDR3 DNA sequence: TGTGCCAGCAGTTCTCCGGGGAGCCCCTTTAACACTGAAGCTTTCTTT.

Of note for this clone: This sample includes further DNA sequences coding for the same CDR3. This chain links TRBV5-1 with TRBJ1-1; perhaps TRBD1 as D (5 bases). This CDR3 is built from 13 residues. Germline CDR1 SGHRS, CDR2 YFSETQ. V was cut by 4 bases and J by 3 bases, with 10 bases left in between. The CDR3 is CASSPGTYTEAFF. Written as DNA, the CDR3 is TGCGCCAGCAGCCCAGGGACCTACACTGAAGCTTTCTTT.

The chain joins TRBV4-1 to TRBJ2-7, with D perhaps TRBD2 (6 bases). Trimming pared 0 bases from V and 1 base from J, leaving 7 bases between. The CDR3 has 14 residues. Germline-derived CDR1 and CDR2 are MGHRA and YSYEKL. CDR3 in amino acids: CASSQEEGSYEQYF. Here the CDR3 DNA reads TGCGCCAGCAGCCAAGAGGAGGGTTCCTACGAGCAGTACTTC.

A note on this clone: This same CDR3 is encoded by further DNA sequences in the sample. This sequence joins TRBV5-4 and TRBJ1-2; maybe TRBD1 (6 bases). Germline V CDR1 and CDR2: SGHNT, YYREEE (reference sequence). CDR3 length: 14 residues. Trimming left V 0 bases short and J 1 base short, with 7 bases between. This chain's CDR3 is CASSLDRVNYGYTF. In DNA form, the CDR3 reads TGTGCCAGCAGCTTGGACAGGGTTAACTATGGCTACACCTTC.

The gene calls are TRBV28 and TRBJ2-3; no clear D gene. The CDR3 runs 14 residues. V lost 8 bases and J lost 6, with 18 bases in between. The germline CDR1 and CDR2 sequences are MDHEN and SYDVKM. The CDR3 sequence: CASVQSVESDTQYF. CDR3 in DNA: TGTGCCAGCGTGCAGTCGGTGGAGTCCGATACGCAGTATTTT.

The rearrangement uses TRBV29-1 and TRBJ1-3, with D maybe TRBD1 (6 bases). Looked up from germline, CDR1 is SQVTM and CDR2 is ANQGSEA. The V end was cut by 5 bases, the J end by 0 bases, with 14 bases between. The CDR3 contains 15 residues. Here the CDR3 reads CSVSGTHGSGNTIYF. The CDR3 nucleotides are TGCAGCGTTTCCGGGACACACGGCTCTGGAAACACCATATATTTT. Based on the CDR3 plus reference TRBV29-1 and TRBJ1-3, the full variable domain is SAVISQKPSRDICQRGTSLTIQCQVDSQVTMMFWYRQQPGQSLTLIATANQGSEATYESGFVIDKFPISRPNLTFSTLTVSNMSPEDSSIYLCSVSGTHGSGNTIYFGEGSWLTVV.

The chain links TRBV4-1 to TRBJ2-4, with D maybe TRBD2 (5 bases). The germline gives CDR1 MGHRA, CDR2 YSYEKL. The CDR3 has 18 residues. Between the trimmed V and J ends, which lost 0 bases and 0 bases, there was a span of 15 bases. The CDR3, as DNA: TGCGCCAGCAGCCAAGATTGGAGGTTCCGAACAGCCAAAAACATTCAGTACTTC. This sequence encodes CASSQDWRFRTAKNIQYF.

V and J are TRBV5-6 and TRBJ2-7; 10 nucleotides align to TRBD1. CDR1 and CDR2 from the germline V gene are SGHDT and YYEEEE. The CDR3 loop spans 17 amino acids. After removal of 3 bases from V and 4 bases from J, the junction contained 13 bases not matched to a gene. CDR3 sequence reads: CASSSAGTGAGIYEQYF. CDR3 nucleotide sequence: TGTGCCAGCAGCTCCGCCGGGACAGGGGCAGGGATTTACGAGCAGTACTTC.

The chain uses TRBV5-4 and TRBJ2-3, with D perhaps TRBD2 (6 bases). V was shortened by 2 bases and J by 2 bases, with 12 bases between the two germline ends. The CDR3 runs to 15 residues. Germline V gene sequence: CDR1 SGHNT, CDR2 YYREEE (reference sequence). This chain's CDR3 is CASSFIGTSTDTQYF. CDR3 in DNA: TGTGCCAGCAGCTTCATAGGGACTTCCACAGATACGCAGTATTTT.

This chain links TRBV25-1 with TRBJ2-7; D remains ambiguous. The CDR3 consists of 15 residues. Germline assignment: CDR1 MGHDK and CDR2 SYGVNS. Between the trimmed V and J ends, which lost 4 bases and 0 bases, there was a span of 13 bases. CDR3 protein: CASSALGMSSYEQYF. The CDR3 DNA is TGTGCCAGCAGTGCTCTAGGAATGAGCTCCTACGAGCAGTACTTC.

This clone has only one observation. The rearrangement joins TRBV6-1 to TRBJ1-3; TRBD1 might be the D (5 bases). This CDR3 has 16 residues. Trimming left V 4 bases short and J 4 bases short, with 17 bases between. Germline V CDR1 and CDR2: MNHNS, SASEGT. DNA for the CDR3: TGTGCCAGCAGTGTTAGGGACCCCCGAACCGGAAACACCATATATTTT. Protein sequence: CASSVRDPRTGNTIYF.